Listed below are T cell receptor beta chains from one sample, sequenced in a study of blood T cell repertoires in COVID-19. Repertoires were generated with immunoSEQ multiplex PCR, while TCRdb's copy carries only in-frame clones and drops some. The sample has about 180,000 clones, around 83% seen once. Material: peripheral blood. All receptors come from a woman aged 65 to 85 with COVID-19, enrolled during active disease. CDR3s include the opening cysteine and the closing phenylalanine or tryptophan. D genes are given only for firm matches. Size tells how often a clone was seen (once, few, many) or the class of an expanded clone, and some rows leave it out.

J gene | D gene | V gene | clone size | CDR3 DNA | CDR3 protein
TRBJ2-3 | TRBD2 | TRBV27 | . | TGTGCCAGCAGTCCCGGGACTAGCGGAAGCACAGATACGCAGTATTTT | CASSPGTSGSTDTQYF
TRBJ1-4 | TRBD1 | TRBV7-9 | . | TGTGCCAGCAGCAGACAGGGAAACGAAAAACTGTTTTTT | CASSRQGNEKLFF
TRBJ1-2 | . | TRBV20-1 | few | TGCAGTGCTAGAGTGAGGTATGGCTACACCTTC | CSARVRYGYTF
TRBJ2-1 | TRBD1 | TRBV13 | . | TGTGCCAGCAGCATCACAGGGGCAGCTCCATACAATGAGCAGTTCTTC | CASSITGAAPYNEQFF
TRBJ2-7 | TRBD1 | TRBV14 | few | TGTGCCAGCAGCACTCGACAGGGTGGGTCGCAGTACTTC | CASSTRQGGSQYF
TRBJ1-5 | . | TRBV28 | . | TGTGCCAGCAGTTTATGGGGGGCCAACAATCAGCCCCAGCATTTT | CASSLWGANNQPQHF
TRBJ1-6 | . | TRBV28 | . | TGTGCCAGCAGCTTAAGGGGGAATAATTCACCCCTCCACTTT | CASSLRGNNSPLHF
TRBJ1-1 | . | TRBV3-1/TRBV3-2 | . | TGTGCCAGCAGCCACCAGGCTGAAGCTTTCTTT | CASSHQAEAFF
TRBJ2-5 | . | TRBV5-1 | . | TGCGCCAGCAGCGGGAGGGGAGGGGGAGAGACCCAGTACTTC | CASSGRGGGETQYF
TRBJ2-7 | TRBD2 | TRBV4-2 | . | TGTGCCAGCAGCCCTGTGGGGACTAGCGGGAGAGAATTGCAGTACTTC | CASSPVGTSGRELQYF
TRBJ2-4 | . | TRBV19 | . | TGTGCCAGTAGTATCTCAGTTGGAGCCAAAAACATTCAGTACTTC | CASSISVGAKNIQYF
TRBJ1-5 | . | TRBV5-8 | . | TGTGCCAGCAGCTTATTCTTGGCGGGGGGGGCGAATCAGCCCCAGCATTTT | CASSLFLAGGANQPQHF
TRBJ2-4 | TRBD2 | TRBV11-2 | . | TGTGCCAGCAGCTTAGGGGGCCGGACTAGCGGGACCAAAAACATTCAGTACTTC | CASSLGGRTSGTKNIQYF
TRBJ2-3 | TRBD2 | TRBV11-3 | . | TGTGCCAGCAGCCAAGGGACTAGCGGGATGCCGGGGTCCACAGATACGCAGTATTTT | CASSQGTSGMPGSTDTQYF
TRBJ1-2 | . | TRBV30 | . | TGTGCCTGGAGTGCCGGGGAGGGCCTCCACTATGGCTACACCTTC | CAWSAGEGLHYGYTF
TRBJ2-5 | TRBD1 | TRBV5-1 | . | TGCGCCAGCAGCTTGGGGACAGGGGTCCAAGAGACCCAGTACTTC | CASSLGTGVQETQYF
TRBJ1-2 | . | TRBV4-3 | once | TGCGCCAGCAGCCAAGGGATTAGGGCCGACAGCTATGGCTACACCTTC | CASSQGIRADSYGYTF
TRBJ2-2 | . | TRBV5-1 | once | TGCGCCAGCAGCTTGGGTCGGGGTTGGAACACCGGGGAGCTGTTTTTT | CASSLGRGWNTGELFF
TRBJ2-1 | TRBD2 | TRBV5-1 | once | TGCGCCAGCAGGTCGGGGAACGCGGGAGGTTACAATGAGCAGTTCTTC | CASRSGNAGGYNEQFF
TRBJ1-2 | TRBD1 | TRBV5-1 | . | TGCGCCAGCAGCTCCCGGGACAGGGTCTATGGCTACACCTTC | CASSSRDRVYGYTF
TRBJ2-1 | . | TRBV18 | once | TGTGCCAGCTCACCCTCAAGACTCTCCTACAATGAGCAGTTCTTC | CASSPSRLSYNEQFF
TRBJ2-3 | . | TRBV5-1 | . | TGCGCCAGCAGCTTTGCAGGGGCTGGCACAGATACGCAGTATTTT | CASSFAGAGTDTQYF
TRBJ2-5 | TRBD2 | TRBV2 | . | TGTGCCAGCAGGGTCCACAGCGGGGGAGGGCTACAAGAGACCCAGTACTTC | CASRVHSGGGLQETQYF
TRBJ2-7 | . | TRBV20-1 | few | TGCAGTGCTAGTGGGAGGCCCTCCCCCTACGAGCAGTACTTC | CSASGRPSPYEQYF
TRBJ2-3 | . | TRBV19 | . | TGTGCCAGTACTTGGGCAGCAGGGTTGGGGGGTTACACAGATACGCAGTATTTT | CASTWAAGLGGYTDTQYF
TRBJ1-2 | . | TRBV5-8 | . | TGTGTCGGAGGCCTAGGCAGCTCTTACACCTTC | CVGGLGSSYTF
TRBJ1-5 | . | TRBV2 | . | TGTGCCAGCTGCCAGGGGCTGGACAATCAGCCCCAGCATTTT | CASCQGLDNQPQHF
TRBJ2-6 | TRBD1 | TRBV7-2 | . | TGTGCCAGCAGCTTATTTAGGACAGGGGTTCCACCTGGGGCCAACGTCCTGACTTTC | CASSLFRTGVPPGANVLTF
TRBJ2-3 | . | TRBV29-1 | . | TGCAGCGTTGAAGGCGTTCGAGAAAGTAGCGCAGATACGCAGTATTTT | CSVEGVRESSADTQYF
TRBJ1-1 | TRBD1 | TRBV6-1 | . | TGTGCCAGCAGTGAACTCCAGGGGGCCACTGAAGCTTTCTTT | CASSELQGATEAFF